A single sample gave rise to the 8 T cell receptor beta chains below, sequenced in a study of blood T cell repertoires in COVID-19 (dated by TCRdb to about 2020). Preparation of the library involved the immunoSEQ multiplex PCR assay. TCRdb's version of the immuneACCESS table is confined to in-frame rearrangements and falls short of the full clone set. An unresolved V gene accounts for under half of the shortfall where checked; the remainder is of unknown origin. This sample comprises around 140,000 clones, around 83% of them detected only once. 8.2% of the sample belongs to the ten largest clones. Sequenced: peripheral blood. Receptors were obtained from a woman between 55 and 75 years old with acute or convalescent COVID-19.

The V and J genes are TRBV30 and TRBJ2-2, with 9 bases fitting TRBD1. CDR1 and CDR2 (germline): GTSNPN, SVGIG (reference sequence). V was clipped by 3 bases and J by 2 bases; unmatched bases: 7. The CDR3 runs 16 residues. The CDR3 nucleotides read TGTGCCTGGAGCGACCGGACAGGGGTTAACACCGGGGAGCTGTTTTTT. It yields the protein CAWSDRTGVNTGELFF.

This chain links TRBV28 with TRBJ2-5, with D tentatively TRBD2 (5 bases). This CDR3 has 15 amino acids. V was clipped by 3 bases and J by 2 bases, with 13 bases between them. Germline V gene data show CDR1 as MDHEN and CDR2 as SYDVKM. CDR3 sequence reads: CASSFKGSYQETQYF. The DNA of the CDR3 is TGTGCCAGCAGTTTTAAAGGGAGCTATCAAGAGACCCAGTACTTC.

The CDR3 DNA reads TGTGCCAGCAGCCAAGATCCCGACAGGGGAACCGGGGAGCTGTTTTTT. Its protein product is CASSQDPDRGTGELFF. The V and J genes are TRBV3-1 (or the pseudogene TRBV3-2) and TRBJ2-2, with 8 bases matching TRBD1. Germline loops: CDR1 LGHDT, CDR2 YNNKEL (reference sequence). CDR3 length: 16 amino acids. The V and J ends lost 0 bases and 5 bases, in that order; junction bases with no gene match: 5.

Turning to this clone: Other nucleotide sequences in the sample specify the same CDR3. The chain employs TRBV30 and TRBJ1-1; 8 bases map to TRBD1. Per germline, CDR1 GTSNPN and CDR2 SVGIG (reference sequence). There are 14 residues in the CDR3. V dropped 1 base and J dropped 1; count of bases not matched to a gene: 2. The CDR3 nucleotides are TGTGCCTGGAGTGGGGACAGGAGGAACACTGAAGCTTTCTTT. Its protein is CAWSGDRRNTEAFF.

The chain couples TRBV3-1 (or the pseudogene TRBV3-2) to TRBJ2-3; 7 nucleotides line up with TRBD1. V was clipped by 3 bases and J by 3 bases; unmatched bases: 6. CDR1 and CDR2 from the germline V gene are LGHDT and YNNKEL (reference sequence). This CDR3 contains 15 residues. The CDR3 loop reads CASSHTGELTDTQYF. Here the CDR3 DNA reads TGTGCCAGCAGCCACACAGGGGAACTGACAGATACGCAGTATTTT.

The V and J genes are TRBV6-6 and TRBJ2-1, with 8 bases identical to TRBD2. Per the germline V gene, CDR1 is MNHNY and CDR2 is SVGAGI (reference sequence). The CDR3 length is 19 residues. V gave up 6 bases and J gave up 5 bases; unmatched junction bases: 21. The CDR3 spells CASSRLGTISGVPDNEQFF. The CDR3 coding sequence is TGTGCCAGCAGCCGACTAGGCACAATTAGCGGGGTCCCCGACAATGAGCAGTTCTTC.

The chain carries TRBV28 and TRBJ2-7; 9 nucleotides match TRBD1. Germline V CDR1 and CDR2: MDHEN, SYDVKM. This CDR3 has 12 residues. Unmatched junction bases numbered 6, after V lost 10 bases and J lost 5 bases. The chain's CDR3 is CATGTGRNEQYF. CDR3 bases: TGTGCCACCGGGACAGGGCGAAACGAGCAGTACTTC.

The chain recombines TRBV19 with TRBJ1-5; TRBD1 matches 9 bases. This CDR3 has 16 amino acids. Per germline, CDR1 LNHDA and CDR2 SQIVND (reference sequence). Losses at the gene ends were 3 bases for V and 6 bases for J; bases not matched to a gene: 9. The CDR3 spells CASSILQGATGQPQHF. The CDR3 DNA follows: TGTGCCAGTAGTATCCTACAGGGGGCTACCGGTCAGCCCCAGCATTTT.